The 15 T cell receptor beta chains below all came from one sample that was sequenced in a study of vaccination effects on CD4 cells after COVID-19. CD4+ T cells specific for antigen were expanded with viral peptide pools by the ViraFEST assay before sequencing. Subsequent to 10 days of culture, CD4+ T cells were isolated. Of the BNT162b2 and mRNA-1273 vaccines, participants received two doses of one or the other. The protocol was immunoSEQ multiplex PCR, while the TCRdb copy is restricted to in-frame clones and leaves out a portion. This sample yields 20,000 or so clones, of which around 76% are seen a single time; around a tenth belongs to the top ten. No antigen has been identified for these receptors. Sample: CD4+ T cells from PBMCs cultured with HCoV-229E spike peptides, taken after COVID-19 vaccination. These receptors all stem from a human donor who received a COVID-19 vaccine.

The chain recombines TRBV6-5 with TRBJ2-7, with unresolved D. V lost 0 bases to trimming and J lost 4 bases, with 4 bases between them. The CDR3 has 12 amino acids. CDR1 MNHEY and CDR2 SVGAGI come from the germline V gene. The CDR3 loop is CASSYSKYEQYF. The DNA for the CDR3 is TGTGCCAGCAGTTACTCAAAGTACGAGCAGTACTTC.

The chain links TRBV25-1 to TRBJ2-3; possible D gene TRBD2, 7 bases. The CDR3 is 15 residues long. Deletions cut 5 bases from V and 5 bases from J, with 17 bases between. CDR1 is MGHDK, CDR2 SYGVNS, per germline. The CDR3 here is CASSYGGGRQDTQYF. Here the CDR3 DNA reads TGTGCCAGCAGTTATGGGGGGGGGCGTCAAGATACGCAGTATTTT.

The rearrangement joins TRBV15 to TRBJ2-1, with 13 positions matching TRBD2. Germline CDR1 LNHNV, CDR2 YYDKDF (reference sequence). The CDR3 is 15 residues long. V gave up 3 bases and J gave up 7 bases; unmatched junction bases: 3. The CDR3 is CATSSPGLAGNEQFF. CDR3 coding DNA: TGTGCCACCAGCAGTCCGGGACTAGCGGGGAATGAGCAGTTCTTC.

The chain links TRBV6-5 to TRBJ1-2; tentatively, D is TRBD1 (5 bases). The germline V gene has CDR1 MNHEY and CDR2 SVGAGI. The CDR3 sequence is 13 residues long. The V end lost 6 bases, the J end lost 5 bases, and 13 bases lay between the germline ends. Written as DNA, the CDR3 is TGTGCCAGCAGCGTGGACGGGACGTATGGCTACACCTTC. Translation: CASSVDGTYGYTF.

This clone was seen a few times. Here the CDR3 reads CASSTMDRGRFGANVLTF. The CDR3 DNA is TGTGCCAGTAGTACTATGGACAGGGGGCGCTTTGGGGCCAACGTCCTGACTTTC. The V call is TRBV19, the J call TRBJ2-6, with 11 bases matching TRBD1. This CDR3 contains 18 residues. Germline V gene data show CDR1 as LNHDA and CDR2 as SQIVND (reference sequence). Trimming at V came to 4 bases and at J to 3 bases, leaving 8 bases not matched to a gene.

This clone has just one count. The V call is TRBV28, the J call TRBJ1-4; D is unresolved. Germline V gene data show CDR1 as MDHEN and CDR2 as SYDVKM. With 2 bases removed from V and 2 bases from J, the gap between germline ends came to 6 bases. The CDR3 covers 14 residues. The CDR3 here is CASSLRATNEKLFF. The CDR3 region has the DNA TGTGCCAGCAGTTTACGAGCGACTAATGAAAAACTGTTTTTT.

The V call is TRBV10-3, the J call TRBJ2-1, with 9 bases lining up with TRBD2. V was pared by 6 bases and J by 10 bases, with 13 bases of the junction left unmatched. Per the germline V gene, CDR1 is ENHRY and CDR2 is SYGVKD. The CDR3 has 15 amino acids. DNA of the CDR3: TGTGCCATCAGAGCCGGGACTAGCCGATTGGGAGAGCAGTTCTTC. This gives the protein CAIRAGTSRLGEQFF.

The genes are TRBV5-8 and TRBJ2-3; TRBD1 agrees at 7 bases. Germline CDR1 reads SGHTS; CDR2 reads YDEGEE. The V gene end was trimmed by 4 bases and the J gene end by 14 bases; junction bases not matched to a gene: 22. The length of the CDR3 is 16 residues. CDR3 bases: TGTGCCAGCAGCCCCGGGACAGACTTTTACCCCTCAAGGCGGTATTTT. Protein: CASSPGTDFYPSRRYF. The full variable domain, completed using reference TRBV5-8 and TRBJ2-3, is EAGVTQSPTHLIKTRGQQATLRCSPISGHTSVYWYQQALGLGLQFLLWYDEGEERNRGNFPPRFSGRQFPNYSSELNVNALELEDSALYLCASSPGTDFYPSRRYFGPGTRLTVL.

The rearrangement joins TRBV11-3 to TRBJ2-1, with D unresolved. This CDR3 region has 12 residues. Germline V gene lookup returns CDR1 SGHNT and CDR2 YENEEA. V was clipped by 5 bases and J by 9 bases, with 11 bases between them. The CDR3: CASSPAGGEQFF. Here the CDR3 DNA reads TGTGCCAGCAGCCCCGCCGGTGGTGAGCAGTTCTTC.

The J gene is TRBJ2-7, the V gene TRBV24-1; 7 bases match TRBD1. The length of the CDR3 is 15 residues. V lost 2 bases to trimming and J lost 2 bases; unmatched junction nucleotides: 5. Germline loops: CDR1 KGHDR, CDR2 SFDVKD. For the CDR3, the DNA is TGTGCCACCAGTGATTACAGGGGAAGTGCCTACGAGCAGTACTTC. It encodes CATSDYRGSAYEQYF.

The chain recombines TRBV3-1 (or the pseudogene TRBV3-2) with TRBJ2-5; 14 bases are shared with TRBD2. CDR3 length: 18 residues. Germline V CDR1 and CDR2: LGHDT, YNNKEL (reference sequence). The V segment lost 1 base and the J segment 2 bases; nucleotides outside the gene matches: 6. Here the CDR3 DNA reads TGTGCCAGCAGCCAAGTATACGGACTAGCGGGGGGACAAGAGACCCAGTACTTC. Protein product: CASSQVYGLAGGQETQYF.

V usage is TRBV11-2 and J usage is TRBJ2-5, with D possibly matching TRBD2 (6 bases). The ends were cut back, 4 bases at V and 5 bases at J, with 17 bases in the middle. The CDR3 contains 15 residues. Germline V gene data show CDR1 as SGHAT and CDR2 as FQNNGV. The chain's CDR3 is CASSSHTGGVETQYF. CDR3 bases: TGTGCCAGCAGCTCCCATACGGGCGGGGTTGAGACCCAGTACTTC.

V gene TRBV18 combines with J gene TRBJ2-2; either TRBD1 or TRBD2 may fit D (5 bases each). The V end lost 5 bases, the J end lost 7 bases, and 20 bases lay between the germline ends. This CDR3 contains 16 residues. Germline CDR1 is KGHSH and CDR2 is LQKENI. In DNA form, the CDR3 reads TGTGCCAGCTCAGTCGCCAGGGACCGTTTGGTCGGGGAGCTGTTTTTT. Amino acids: CASSVARDRLVGELFF.

The chain recombines TRBV6-1 with TRBJ2-7; D may match TRBD1 or TRBD2 (7 bases each). The CDR3 runs 15 residues. Germline V gene data show CDR1 as MNHNS and CDR2 as SASEGT. Trimming cost V 1 base and J 0 bases, with 10 bases left between them. The CDR3 DNA follows: TGTGCCAGCAGTGAAGGGGAGGGGGCCTCCTACGAGCAGTACTTC. Amino acids: CASSEGEGASYEQYF.

This clone has only one observation. The V call is TRBV13, the J call TRBJ2-1; 8 positions match TRBD2. CDR3 length: 15 residues. V trimming: 5 bases; J trimming: 7 bases; junction bases outside the gene matches: 10. Looked up from germline, CDR1 is PRHDT and CDR2 is FYEKMQ (reference sequence). CDR3 residues: CASSDLAGPGNEQFF. CDR3 nucleotide sequence: TGTGCCAGCAGCGATCTAGCGGGTCCTGGGAATGAGCAGTTCTTC.